The 13 T cell receptor beta chains given below trace back to one sample, sequenced in a study of blood T cell repertoires in COVID-19. Data came from immunoSEQ multiplex PCR; TCRdb stores just in-frame clones and leaves some out. The table lists around 72,000 clones, over 70% of them singletons. Sequencing input: peripheral blood. These receptors were obtained from a man aged 45-65 years with active COVID-19.

The chain employs TRBV7-9 and TRBJ2-3, with 16 bases lining up with TRBD2. CDR3 length equals 19 residues. Trimming removed 10 bases from V and 5 bases from J; junction bases left unmatched: 18. Germline-derived CDR1 and CDR2 are SEHNR and FQNEAQ (reference sequence). CDR3 DNA: TGTGCCACCGGTACTTTGGGACTAGCGGGAGGGCCAGGAGTAGATACGCAGTATTTT. Its translation: CATGTLGLAGGPGVDTQYF. The complete variable domain, with remaining parts taken from reference TRBV7-9 and TRBJ2-3, reads DTGVSQNPRHKITKRGQNVTFRCDPISEHNRLYWYRQTLGQGPEFLTYFQNEAQLEKSRLLSDRFSAERPKGSFSTLEIQRTEQGDSAMYLCATGTLGLAGGPGVDTQYFGPGTRLTVL.

The chain is built from TRBV4-3 and TRBJ2-7; D call uncertain. Germline CDR1 and CDR2: LGHNA and YSLEER. The CDR3 has 15 residues. V lost 1 base and J 2 bases, leaving 12 bases between the germline ends. DNA for the CDR3: TGCGCCAGCAGCCAAGGTGCTTCGGGTACCTACGAGCAGTACTTC. Protein product: CASSQGASGTYEQYF.

This sequence joins TRBV13 and TRBJ2-1, with D possibly TRBD2 on 6 matching bases. This CDR3 contains 15 residues. CDR1 and CDR2 from the germline V gene are PRHDT and FYEKMQ (reference sequence). Trimming took off 5 bases at V and 3 bases at J, with 14 bases between the two ends. The CDR3 sequence: CASSRTAGSYNEQFF. The CDR3, as DNA: TGTGCCAGCAGCCGCACGGCGGGGAGCTACAATGAGCAGTTCTTC.

This clone came up once. CDR3 sequence reads: CASPGDTGELFF. The CDR3 DNA is TGTGCCAGCCCAGGGGACACCGGGGAGCTGTTTTTT. The J gene is TRBJ2-2, the V gene TRBV3-1 (or the pseudogene TRBV3-2); tentative D call: TRBD1 (6 bases). The CDR3 consists of 12 residues. V lost 8 bases and J 3 bases, leaving 7 bases between the germline ends. The germline gives CDR1 LGHDT, CDR2 YNNKEL (reference sequence).

This chain links TRBV19 with TRBJ2-1; 9 bases match TRBD1. From germline, CDR1 is LNHDA and CDR2 SQIVND (reference sequence). This CDR3 spans 15 amino acids. J gave up 15 bases and V 3 bases, and 15 bases lay outside the gene matches. The CDR3, as DNA: TGTGCCAGTAGTATTGCACAGACGGGACAGGGAGGTTGGTTCTTC. Its protein product is CASSIAQTGQGGWFF.

This clone has just one count. The CDR3, as DNA: TGCAGCGTTCGAGTGGAGGGGGAGACCCAGTACTTC. It translates to CSVRVEGETQYF. This chain joins TRBV29-1 and TRBJ2-5, with D possibly being TRBD2 (6 bases). The CDR3 length is 12 residues. The germline V gene encodes CDR1 SQVTM and CDR2 ANQGSEA. The V gene lost 5 bases and the J gene lost 5 bases, with 12 bases spanning the gap.

A single count supports this clone. This chain links TRBV5-1 with TRBJ1-4; D may be TRBD1 (5 bases). Trimming removed 0 bases at V and 8 bases at J, with 11 bases between. Germline values: CDR1 SGHRS, CDR2 YFSETQ. The length of the CDR3 is 14 residues. Written as DNA, the CDR3 is TGCGCCAGCAGCTTGGACAGGACACGGGAAAAACTGTTTTTT. Translation gives CASSLDRTREKLFF.

This chain joins TRBV21-1 and TRBJ1-1; the table gives TRBD1 as D, unverified against the DNA. TRBV21-1 is a pseudogene locus. CDR3 length: 12 residues. The CDR3: CASSNSGTEAFF. DNA of the CDR3: TGTGCCAGCAGCAACTCAGGAACTGAAGCTTTCTTT.

The rearrangement links TRBV10-3 to TRBJ1-5; TRBD1 matches 8 bases. The CDR3 totals 15 residues. The junction had 7 bases not matched to a gene; V was cut back by 3 bases and J by 6 bases. Germline V gene lookup returns CDR1 ENHRY and CDR2 SYGVKD. The CDR3 reads CAISEDRGGSQPQHF. The CDR3 DNA reads TGTGCCATCAGTGAAGACAGGGGCGGGAGTCAGCCCCAGCATTTT.

V gene TRBV7-2 combines with J gene TRBJ2-1, with TRBD2 matching 9 bases. The trim removed 2 bases at V and 9 bases at J, leaving 8 bases unmatched. CDR1 is SGHTA and CDR2 is FQGNSA in the germline V gene. The CDR3 has 15 amino acids. The CDR3 DNA reads TGTGCCAGCAGCTTATATAGAGCGGGAGGAGGTGAGCAGTTCTTC. The encoded protein is CASSLYRAGGGEQFF.

The chain employs TRBV7-9 and TRBJ2-1; 14 nucleotides agree with TRBD2. The V gene's germline CDR1 is SEHNR and CDR2 FQNEAQ (reference sequence). The CDR3 contains 16 residues. V trimming: 5 bases; J trimming: 4 bases; junction bases outside the gene matches: 4. This chain's CDR3 is CASSPGTSGRYNEQFF. The CDR3 DNA reads TGTGCCAGCAGCCCCGGGACTAGCGGGAGATACAATGAGCAGTTCTTC.

V is TRBV30 and J is TRBJ1-4, with no clear D. The CDR3 has 14 amino acids. V lost 0 bases, J lost 5 bases, and 10 bases lay in between. Germline values: CDR1 GTSNPN, CDR2 SVGIG (reference sequence). Here the CDR3 reads CAWSVQAGNEKLFF. The CDR3 DNA is TGTGCCTGGAGTGTACAAGCGGGAAATGAAAAACTGTTTTTT.

This clone was seen more than once but under ten times. This sequence joins TRBV28 and TRBJ1-5; no reliable D call. The CDR3 runs to 12 residues. V was cut by 7 bases and J by 4 bases, with 8 bases left in between. Germline loops: CDR1 MDHEN, CDR2 SYDVKM. The CDR3 reads CASTELNQPQHF. DNA for the CDR3: TGTGCCAGCACCGAGCTTAATCAGCCCCAGCATTTT.